These 2 T cell receptor beta chains were sequenced from one sample in a study of blood T cell repertoires in COVID-19. Produced via immunoSEQ multiplex PCR; TCRdb's table is partial and in-frame only. The data show 54,000 or so clones, about four fifths seen once. Material for sequencing was peripheral blood. The receptors were sampled from an elderly man with COVID-19, enrolled during active disease.

This chain links TRBV27 with TRBJ1-1; D call uncertain. With 5 bases removed from V and 1 base from J, the gap between germline ends came to 14 bases. The CDR3 has 15 amino acids. CDR1 and CDR2 from the germline V gene are MNHEY and SMNVEV (reference sequence). CDR3 DNA sequence: TGTGCCAGCAGTCTCCCCCGAGCAAGGAACACTGAAGCTTTCTTT. Its protein product is CASSLPRARNTEAFF.

The chain is built from TRBV14 and TRBJ1-1; the match to TRBD1 covers 8 bases. Unmatched junction bases numbered 2, after V lost 2 bases and J lost 0 bases. The germline V gene encodes CDR1 SGHDN and CDR2 FVKESK. This CDR3 spans 15 amino acids. The CDR3 nucleotides are TGTGCCAGCAGCCAAAGGACAGGGATGAACACTGAAGCTTTCTTT. Protein: CASSQRTGMNTEAFF.